These T cell receptor beta chains were read from a single sample in a study of T cell repertoires in cytomegalovirus infection. TCRdb reprocessed the reads with MiXCR, giving one entry per CDR3 protein. The data contain 250,000 or so distinct CDR3 sequences, 12% of them seen just once; the ten biggest clones take up around 1.6%. Sequencing was carried out using PBMCs. The source of these receptors is a human donor in good health (CMV status not recorded). Some clones in this sample may be carry-over from other donors' samples. CDR3s include the opening cysteine and the closing phenylalanine or tryptophan. The D gene is left open where the match is weak. For some rows the clone size is stated as once, few or many, or as a class when expanded; others skip it.

TRBV7-2	TRBD2	TRBJ2-3	many	TGTGCCAGCAGCTTAGTCGGGACTAGCGGGGGGGCGGCAGATACGCAGTATTTT	CASSLVGTSGGAADTQYF
TRBV20-1	TRBD1	TRBJ1-1	NA	TGCAGTGCTCCCCAGACAGGGGGCACTGAAGCTTTCTTT	CSAPQTGGTEAFF
TRBV6-1	NA	TRBJ2-1	NA	TGTGCCAGCACCCCTCAGGCAGGACCCTCCTACAATGAGCAGTTCTTC	CASTPQAGPSYNEQFF
TRBV10-3	NA	TRBJ2-1	many	TGTGCCATCAGTGAGAGGACAACCTACAATGAGCAGTTCTTC	CAISERTTYNEQFF
TRBV27	NA	TRBJ1-1	NA	TGTGCCAGCAGTTTATCGTGGTCTAGGGACACTGAAGCTTTCTTT	CASSLSWSRDTEAFF
TRBV7-2	TRBD1	TRBJ2-6	many	TGTGCCAGCAGCTCAGGCCCGGCAGGGGGCTCTGGGGCCAACGTCCTGACTTTC	CASSSGPAGGSGANVLTF
TRBV14	NA	TRBJ1-6	many	TGTGCCAGCAGCCAAGATCTCTTTCCTGAGAATTCACCCCTCCACTTT	CASSQDLFPENSPLHF
TRBV27	NA	TRBJ1-5	NA	TGTGCCAGCAGGAGACGTATGGACCGCGGGCAGCCCCAGCATTTT	CASRRRMDRGQPQHF
TRBV6-5	NA	TRBJ1-1	many	TGTGCCAGCAGTTACATCGGGGGGGGCACTGAAGCTTTCTTT	CASSYIGGGTEAFF
TRBV2	NA	TRBJ1-2	many	TGTGCCAGCAGTGAATATGGAGGGGGCTATGGCTACACCTTC	CASSEYGGGYGYTF
TRBV19	TRBD1	TRBJ2-7	many	TGTGCCAGTAGTAGGGGACAGGGGGCGCTTCCCGAGCAGTACTTC	CASSRGQGALPEQYF
TRBV19	NA	TRBJ1-1	NA	TGTGCCAGTAGTATGGGTCGGAGTTGGGACACTGAAGCTTTCTTT	CASSMGRSWDTEAFF
TRBV7-2	NA	TRBJ1-1	many	TGTGCCAGCAGCTTAGGTCCCAAGAACACTGAAGCTTTCTTT	CASSLGPKNTEAFF
TRBV28	TRBD1	TRBJ2-7	many	TGTGCCAGCAGCCCTGACGGACAGGCCAACTACGAGCAGTACTTC	CASSPDGQANYEQYF
TRBV28	NA	TRBJ2-7	many	TGTGCCAGCGAAGACTACGAGCAGTACTTC	CASEDYEQYF
TRBV24-1	TRBD2	TRBJ2-2	NA	TGTGCCACCAGTGATTCCCTGGGAGCGGGAGGAGGCACCGGGGAGCTGTTTTTT	CATSDSLGAGGGTGELFF
TRBV6-1	NA	TRBJ2-3	many	TGTGCCAGCAGTGAGCCCCGCAGTTCCGAGGTAGATACGCAGTATTTT	CASSEPRSSEVDTQYF
TRBV7-9	NA	TRBJ2-5	many	TGTGCCAGCAGCTTTATGGAAGAGGAGACCCAGTACTTC	CASSFMEEETQYF
TRBV19	NA	TRBJ2-6	many	TGTGCCAGTAGTATTTTTCTTTCATCCGGGGCCAACGTCCTGACTTTC	CASSIFLSSGANVLTF
TRBV19	TRBD1	TRBJ1-5	many	TGTGCCAGTAGTGTCGGGACAGGACTCAATCAGCCCCAGCATTTT	CASSVGTGLNQPQHF
TRBV7-2	NA	TRBJ1-4	many	TGTGCCAGCAGCTTAGATGGTGCAGCCTCTAATGAAAAACTGTTTTTT	CASSLDGAASNEKLFF
TRBV6-2/TRBV6-3	TRBD2	TRBJ2-2	many	TGTGCCAGCAGTTACCGGGCTAGCGGGGGGCCCACGGGGTCCACCGGGGAGCTGTTTTTT	CASSYRASGGPTGSTGELFF
TRBV7-2	NA	TRBJ1-2	many	TGTGCCAGCAGCTTAGGGGGGGGGGGCAGCTATGGCTACACCTTC	CASSLGGGGSYGYTF
TRBV19	TRBD1	TRBJ2-5	few	TGTGCCAGTAGTACCACCGGGACAGGGAGAAGGGAAGAGACCCAGTACTTC	CASSTTGTGRREETQYF
TRBV7-3	NA	TRBJ2-2	many	TGTGCCAGCCAGGGTCCTTTGAACACCGGGGAGCTGTTTTTT	CASQGPLNTGELFF
TRBV19	TRBD1	TRBJ1-2	many	TGTGCCAGTAGTCAGGGGGCGCTTGGCTACACCTTC	CASSQGALGYTF
TRBV11-2	TRBD1	TRBJ2-3	many	TGTGCCAGCAGCGCTTACAGGGGGCTTAGCACAGATACGCAGTATTTT	CASSAYRGLSTDTQYF
TRBV12-3/TRBV12-4	NA	TRBJ2-7	many	TGTGCCAGCAGTACAATTCAGGTTTCCGAGCAGTACTTC	CASSTIQVSEQYF
TRBV20-1	TRBD2	TRBJ2-7	few	TGCAGTGCTAGAGATCGGCGGGGGGCGACCTACGAGCAGTACTTC	CSARDRRGATYEQYF
TRBV28	TRBD1	TRBJ1-1	many	TGTGCCAGCAGTTTAAGGACAGGGAGGAACACTGAAGCTTTCTTT	CASSLRTGRNTEAFF
TRBV6-2/TRBV6-3	NA	TRBJ1-1	NA	TGTGCCAGCAGCCGACAGCTTGAAGCTTTCTTT	CASSRQLEAFF
TRBV5-3	NA	TRBJ1-2	NA	TGTGCCAGCAGCCGGGATACAACTGGCTACACCTTC	CASSRDTTGYTF
TRBV11-1	NA	TRBJ2-1	few	TGTGCCAGCAGCTTCGGGGCAAGCTCCTACAATGAGCAGTTCTTC	CASSFGASSYNEQFF
TRBV7-8	NA	TRBJ2-3	many	TGTGCCAGCAGCCTCGCCAAAGCGGTATACACAGATACGCAGTATTTT	CASSLAKAVYTDTQYF
TRBV12-3/TRBV12-4	TRBD2	TRBJ2-4	once	TGTGCCAGCAGTGCCCGGGGGGGGGCTACCAAAAACATTCAGTACTTC	CASSARGGATKNIQYF
TRBV19	NA	TRBJ2-3	NA	TGTGCCAGTAGTCCTGAGCGGACGTTCACCGTCGATACGCAGTATTTT	CASSPERTFTVDTQYF
TRBV29-1	NA	TRBJ1-1	few	TGCAGCGTTAGCAGAATGAACACTGAAGCTTTCTTT	CSVSRMNTEAFF
TRBV29-1	NA	TRBJ2-5	few	TGCAGCGTACCGGGACCCTCATCAGAGACCCAGTACTTC	CSVPGPSSETQYF
TRBV20-1	TRBD1	TRBJ2-7	NA	TGCAGTGCTAGAGGTGAGACAGGGACCTACGAGCAGTACTTC	CSARGETGTYEQYF
TRBV6-5	NA	TRBJ1-5	NA	TGTGCCAGCAGCCCGCACTCTCAAGACAGGAACAATCAGCCCCAGCATTTT	CASSPHSQDRNNQPQHF
TRBV24-1	TRBD2	TRBJ2-1	NA	TGTGCCACCAGTGACCCGAGCGGGGGCCCGTACAATGAGCAGTTCTTC	CATSDPSGGPYNEQFF
TRBV29-1	TRBD1	TRBJ2-1	few	TGCAGCGTCCCCAAGGGGGCTAGTGAGCAGTTCTTC	CSVPKGASEQFF